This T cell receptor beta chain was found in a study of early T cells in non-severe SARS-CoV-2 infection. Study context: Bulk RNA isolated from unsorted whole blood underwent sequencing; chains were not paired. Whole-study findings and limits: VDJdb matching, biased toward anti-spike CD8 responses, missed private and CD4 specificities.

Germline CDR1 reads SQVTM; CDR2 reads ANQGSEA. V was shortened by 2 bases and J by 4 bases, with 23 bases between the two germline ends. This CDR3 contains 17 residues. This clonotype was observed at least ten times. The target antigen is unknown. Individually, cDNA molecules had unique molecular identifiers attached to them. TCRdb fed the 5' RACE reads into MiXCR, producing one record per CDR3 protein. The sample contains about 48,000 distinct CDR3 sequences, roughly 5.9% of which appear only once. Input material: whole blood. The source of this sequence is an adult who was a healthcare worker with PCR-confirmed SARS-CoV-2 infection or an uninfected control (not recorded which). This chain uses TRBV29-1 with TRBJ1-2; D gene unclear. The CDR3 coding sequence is TGCAGCGTTGAAACCGATTCTCTCGGTCAGGCCCGCTATGGCTACACCTTC. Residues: CSVETDSLGQARYGYTF.